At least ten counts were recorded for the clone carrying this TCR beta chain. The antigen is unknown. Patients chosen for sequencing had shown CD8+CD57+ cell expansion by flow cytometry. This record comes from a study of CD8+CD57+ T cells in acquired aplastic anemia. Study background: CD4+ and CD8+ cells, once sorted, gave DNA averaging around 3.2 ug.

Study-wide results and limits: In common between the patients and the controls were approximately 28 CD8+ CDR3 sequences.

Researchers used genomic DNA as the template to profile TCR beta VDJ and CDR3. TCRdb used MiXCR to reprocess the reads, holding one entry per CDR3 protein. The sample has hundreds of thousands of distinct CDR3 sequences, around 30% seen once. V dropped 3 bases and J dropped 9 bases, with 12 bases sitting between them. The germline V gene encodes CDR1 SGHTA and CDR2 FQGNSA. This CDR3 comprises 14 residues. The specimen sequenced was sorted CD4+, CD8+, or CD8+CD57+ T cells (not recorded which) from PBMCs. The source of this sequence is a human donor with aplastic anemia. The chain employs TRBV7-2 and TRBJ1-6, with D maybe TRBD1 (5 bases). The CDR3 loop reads CASSFPGGASPLHF. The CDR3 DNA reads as TGTGCCAGCAGCTTTCCGGGTGGGGCTTCACCCCTCCACTTT.